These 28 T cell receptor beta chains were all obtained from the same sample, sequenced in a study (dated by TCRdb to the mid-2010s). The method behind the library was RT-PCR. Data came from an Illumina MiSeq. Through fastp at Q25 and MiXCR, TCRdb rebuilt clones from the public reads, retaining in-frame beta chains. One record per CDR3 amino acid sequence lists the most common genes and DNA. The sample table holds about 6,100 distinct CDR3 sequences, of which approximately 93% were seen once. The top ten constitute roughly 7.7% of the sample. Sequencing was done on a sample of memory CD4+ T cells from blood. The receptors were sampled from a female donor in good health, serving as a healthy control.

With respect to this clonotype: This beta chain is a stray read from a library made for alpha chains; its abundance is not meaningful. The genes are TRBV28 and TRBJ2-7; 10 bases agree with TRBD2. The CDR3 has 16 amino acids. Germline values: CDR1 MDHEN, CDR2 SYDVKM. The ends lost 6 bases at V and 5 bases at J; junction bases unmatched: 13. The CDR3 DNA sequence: TGTGCCAGCAGGGCACATCCGGGACTAGCGAACGACGAGCAGTACTTC. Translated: CASRAHPGLANDEQYF.

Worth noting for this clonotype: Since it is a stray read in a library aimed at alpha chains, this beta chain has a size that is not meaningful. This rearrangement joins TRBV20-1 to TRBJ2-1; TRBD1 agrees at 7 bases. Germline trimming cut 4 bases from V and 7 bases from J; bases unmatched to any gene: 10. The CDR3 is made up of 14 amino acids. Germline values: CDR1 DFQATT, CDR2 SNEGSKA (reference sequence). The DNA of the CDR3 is TGCAGTGCTAAGACACAGGGGTCGGGAAATGAGCAGTTCTTC. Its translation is CSAKTQGSGNEQFF.

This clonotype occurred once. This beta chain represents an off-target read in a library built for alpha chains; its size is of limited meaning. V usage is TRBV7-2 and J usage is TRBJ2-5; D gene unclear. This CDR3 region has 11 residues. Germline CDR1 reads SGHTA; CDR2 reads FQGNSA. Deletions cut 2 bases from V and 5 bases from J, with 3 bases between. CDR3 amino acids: CASSLLETQYF. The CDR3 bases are TGTGCCAGCAGCTTACTGGAGACCCAGTACTTC. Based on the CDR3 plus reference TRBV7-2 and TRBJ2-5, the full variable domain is GAGVSQSPSNKVTEKGKDVELRCDPISGHTALYWYRQSLGQGLEFLIYFQGNSAPDKSGLPSDRFSAERTGGSVSTLTIQRTQQEDSAVYLCASSLLETQYFGPGTRLLVL.

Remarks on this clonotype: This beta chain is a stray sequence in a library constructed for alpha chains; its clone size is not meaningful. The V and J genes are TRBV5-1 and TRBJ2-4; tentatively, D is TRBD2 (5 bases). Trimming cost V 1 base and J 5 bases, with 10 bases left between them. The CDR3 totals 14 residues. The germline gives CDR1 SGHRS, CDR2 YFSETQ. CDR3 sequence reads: CASSLSMGENIQYF. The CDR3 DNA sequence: TGCGCCAGCAGCTTGAGTATGGGAGAAAACATTCAGTACTTC.

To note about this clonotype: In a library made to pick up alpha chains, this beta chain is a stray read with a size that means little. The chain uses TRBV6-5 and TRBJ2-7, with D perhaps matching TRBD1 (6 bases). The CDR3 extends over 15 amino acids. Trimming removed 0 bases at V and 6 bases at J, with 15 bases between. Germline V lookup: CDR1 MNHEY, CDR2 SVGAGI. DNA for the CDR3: TGTGCCAGCAGTTACTCCTGGGACACGGCGACCGAGCAGTACTTC. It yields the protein CASSYSWDTATEQYF.

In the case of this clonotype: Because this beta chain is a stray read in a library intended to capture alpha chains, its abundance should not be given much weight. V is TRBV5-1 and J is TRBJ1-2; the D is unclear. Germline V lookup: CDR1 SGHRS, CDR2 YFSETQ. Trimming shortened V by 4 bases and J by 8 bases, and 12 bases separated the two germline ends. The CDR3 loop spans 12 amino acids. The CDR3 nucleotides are TGCGCCAGCAGCCCCCCCTCGGGAGGCTACACCTTC. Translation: CASSPPSGGYTF.

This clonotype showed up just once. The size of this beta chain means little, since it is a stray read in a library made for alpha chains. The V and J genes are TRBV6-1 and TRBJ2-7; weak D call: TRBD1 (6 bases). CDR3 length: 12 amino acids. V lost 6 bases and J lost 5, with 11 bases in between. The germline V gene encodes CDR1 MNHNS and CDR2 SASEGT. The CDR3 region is CASRAAGDEQYF. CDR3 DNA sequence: TGTGCCAGCAGGGCGGCAGGGGACGAGCAGTACTTC.

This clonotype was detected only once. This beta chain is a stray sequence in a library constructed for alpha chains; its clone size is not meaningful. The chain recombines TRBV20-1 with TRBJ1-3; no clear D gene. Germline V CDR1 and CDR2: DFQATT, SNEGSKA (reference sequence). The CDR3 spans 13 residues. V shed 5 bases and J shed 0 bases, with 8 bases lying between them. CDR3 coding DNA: TGCAGTGCTCCTGGGAGCTCTGGAAACACCATATATTTT. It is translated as CSAPGSSGNTIYF.

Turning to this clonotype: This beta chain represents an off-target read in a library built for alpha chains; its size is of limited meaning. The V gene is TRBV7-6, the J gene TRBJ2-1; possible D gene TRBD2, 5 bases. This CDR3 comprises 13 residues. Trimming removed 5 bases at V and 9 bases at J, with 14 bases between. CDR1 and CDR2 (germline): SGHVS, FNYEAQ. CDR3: CASSPYRLSEQFF. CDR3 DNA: TGTGCCAGCAGCCCCTACAGACTATCTGAGCAGTTCTTC.

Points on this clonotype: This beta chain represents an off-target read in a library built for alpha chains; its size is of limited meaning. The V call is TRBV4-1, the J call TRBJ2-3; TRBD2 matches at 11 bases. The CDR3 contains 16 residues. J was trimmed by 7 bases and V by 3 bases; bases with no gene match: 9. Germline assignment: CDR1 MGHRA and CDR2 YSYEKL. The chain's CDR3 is CASSQELAGVVYTQYF. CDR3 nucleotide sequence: TGCGCCAGCAGCCAGGAACTAGCGGGGGTAGTGTATACGCAGTATTTT.

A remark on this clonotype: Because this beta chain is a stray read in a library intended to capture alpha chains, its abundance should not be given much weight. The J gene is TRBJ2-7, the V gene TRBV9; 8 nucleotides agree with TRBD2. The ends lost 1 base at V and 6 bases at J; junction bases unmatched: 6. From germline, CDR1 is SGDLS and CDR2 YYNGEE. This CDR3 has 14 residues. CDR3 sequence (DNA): TGTGCCAGCAGCGTAACGGGAGGGCCAGGCGAGCAGTACTTC. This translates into CASSVTGGPGEQYF.

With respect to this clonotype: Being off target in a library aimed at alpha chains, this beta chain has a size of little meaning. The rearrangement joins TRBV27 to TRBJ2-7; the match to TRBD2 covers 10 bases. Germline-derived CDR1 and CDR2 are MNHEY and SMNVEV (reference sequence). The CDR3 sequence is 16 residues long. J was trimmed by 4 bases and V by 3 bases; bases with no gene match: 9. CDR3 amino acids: CASSFSAGGPGYEQYF. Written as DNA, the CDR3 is TGTGCCAGCAGTTTCTCAGCGGGAGGGCCCGGGTACGAGCAGTACTTC.

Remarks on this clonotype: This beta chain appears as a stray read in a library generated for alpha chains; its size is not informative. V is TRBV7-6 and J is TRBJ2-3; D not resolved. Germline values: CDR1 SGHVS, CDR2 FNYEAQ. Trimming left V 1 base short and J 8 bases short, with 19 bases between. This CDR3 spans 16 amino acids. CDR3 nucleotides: TGTGCCAGCAGCTTAGACGTATCGGAAGGGTTGGGTACGCAGTATTTT. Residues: CASSLDVSEGLGTQYF.

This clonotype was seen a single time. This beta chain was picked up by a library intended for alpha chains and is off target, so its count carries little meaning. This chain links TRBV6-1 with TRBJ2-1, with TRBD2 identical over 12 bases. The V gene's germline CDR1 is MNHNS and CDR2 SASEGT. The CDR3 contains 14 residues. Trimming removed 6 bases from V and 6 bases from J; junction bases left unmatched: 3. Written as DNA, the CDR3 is TGTGCCAGCAGAGAGACTAGCGGGAGCAATGAGCAGTTCTTC. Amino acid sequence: CASRETSGSNEQFF.

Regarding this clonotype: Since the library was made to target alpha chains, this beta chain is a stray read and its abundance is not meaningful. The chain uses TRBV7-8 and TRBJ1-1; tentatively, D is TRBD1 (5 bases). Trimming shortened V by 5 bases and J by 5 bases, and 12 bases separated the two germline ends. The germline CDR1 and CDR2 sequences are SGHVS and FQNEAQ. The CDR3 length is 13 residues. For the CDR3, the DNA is TGTGCCAGCAGCCGACCAGGGTTAACTGAAGCTTTCTTT. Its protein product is CASSRPGLTEAFF.

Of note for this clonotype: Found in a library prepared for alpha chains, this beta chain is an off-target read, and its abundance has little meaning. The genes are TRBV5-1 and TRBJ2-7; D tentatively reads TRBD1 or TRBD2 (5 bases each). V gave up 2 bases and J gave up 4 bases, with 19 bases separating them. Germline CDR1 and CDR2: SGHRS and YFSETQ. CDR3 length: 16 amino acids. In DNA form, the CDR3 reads TGCGCCAGCAGCTTAATTACCGGGACGGAATATTACGAGCAGTACTTC. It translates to CASSLITGTEYYEQYF.

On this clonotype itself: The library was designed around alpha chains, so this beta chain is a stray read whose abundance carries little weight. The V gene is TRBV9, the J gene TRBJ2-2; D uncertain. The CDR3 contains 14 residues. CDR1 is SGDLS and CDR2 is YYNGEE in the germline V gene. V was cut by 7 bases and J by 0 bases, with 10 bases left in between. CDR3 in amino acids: CASEALTNTGELFF. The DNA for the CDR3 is TGTGCCAGCGAGGCACTAACGAACACCGGGGAGCTGTTTTTT. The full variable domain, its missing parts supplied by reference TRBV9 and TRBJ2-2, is DSGVTQTPKHLITATGQRVTLRCSPRSGDLSVYWYQQSLDQGLQFLIQYYNGEERAKGNILERFSAQQFPDLHSELNLSSLELGDSALYFCASEALTNTGELFFGEGSRLTVL.

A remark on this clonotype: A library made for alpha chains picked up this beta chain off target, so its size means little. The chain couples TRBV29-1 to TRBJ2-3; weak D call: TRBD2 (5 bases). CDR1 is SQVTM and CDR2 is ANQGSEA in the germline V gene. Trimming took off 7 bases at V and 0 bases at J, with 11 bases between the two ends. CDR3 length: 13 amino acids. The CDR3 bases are TGCAGCGCTGAGGGTCCTAGCACAGATACGCAGTATTTT. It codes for CSAEGPSTDTQYF.

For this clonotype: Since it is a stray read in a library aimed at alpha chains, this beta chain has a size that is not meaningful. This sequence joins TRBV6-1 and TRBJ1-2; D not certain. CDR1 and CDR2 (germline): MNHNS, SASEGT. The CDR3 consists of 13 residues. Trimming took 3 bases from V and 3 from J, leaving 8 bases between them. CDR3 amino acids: CASSERPDYGYTF. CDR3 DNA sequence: TGTGCCAGCAGTGAGAGACCGGACTATGGCTACACCTTC.

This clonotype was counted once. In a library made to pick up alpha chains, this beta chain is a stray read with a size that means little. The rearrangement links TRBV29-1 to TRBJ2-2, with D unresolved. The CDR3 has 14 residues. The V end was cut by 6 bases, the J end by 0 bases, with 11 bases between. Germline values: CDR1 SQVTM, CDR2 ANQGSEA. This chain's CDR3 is CSVLQDSNTGELFF. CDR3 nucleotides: TGCAGCGTCCTCCAGGATTCGAACACCGGGGAGCTGTTTTTT.

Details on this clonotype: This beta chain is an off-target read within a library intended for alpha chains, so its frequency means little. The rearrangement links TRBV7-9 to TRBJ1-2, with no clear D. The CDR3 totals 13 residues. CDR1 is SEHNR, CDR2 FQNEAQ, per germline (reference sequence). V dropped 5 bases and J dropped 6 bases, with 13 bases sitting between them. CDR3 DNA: TGTGCCAGCAGCCCCCCCCAAAGGGATGGCTACACCTTC. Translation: CASSPPQRDGYTF.

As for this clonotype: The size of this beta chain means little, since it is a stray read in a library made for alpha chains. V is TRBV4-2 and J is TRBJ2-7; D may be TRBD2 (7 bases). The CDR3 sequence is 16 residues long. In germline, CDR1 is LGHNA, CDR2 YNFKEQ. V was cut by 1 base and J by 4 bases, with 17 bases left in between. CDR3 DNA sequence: TGTGCCAGCAGCCAAGTCGAGGGGGGAGGGCCATACGAGCAGTACTTC. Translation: CASSQVEGGGPYEQYF.

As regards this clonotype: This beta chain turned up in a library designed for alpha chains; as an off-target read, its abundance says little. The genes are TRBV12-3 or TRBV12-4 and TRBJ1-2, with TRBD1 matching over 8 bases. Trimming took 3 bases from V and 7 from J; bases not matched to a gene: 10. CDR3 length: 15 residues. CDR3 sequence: CASSFGSGGVFGYTF. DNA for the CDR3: TGTGCCAGCAGTTTTGGGTCAGGGGGCGTGTTTGGCTACACCTTC.

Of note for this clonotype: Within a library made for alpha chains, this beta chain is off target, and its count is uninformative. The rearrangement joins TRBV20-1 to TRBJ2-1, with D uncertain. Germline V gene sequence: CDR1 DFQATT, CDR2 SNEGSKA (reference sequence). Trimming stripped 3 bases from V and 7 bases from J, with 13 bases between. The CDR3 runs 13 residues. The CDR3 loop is CSASSPRVNEQFF. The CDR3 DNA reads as TGCAGTGCTAGTTCCCCTCGGGTGAATGAGCAGTTCTTC.

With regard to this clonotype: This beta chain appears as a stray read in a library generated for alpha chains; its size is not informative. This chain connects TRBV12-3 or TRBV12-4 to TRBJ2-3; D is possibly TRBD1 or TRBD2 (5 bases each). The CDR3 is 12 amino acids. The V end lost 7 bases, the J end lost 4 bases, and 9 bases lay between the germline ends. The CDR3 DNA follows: TGTGCCAGCACCTGGGGACCAGATACGCAGTATTTT. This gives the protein CASTWGPDTQYF.

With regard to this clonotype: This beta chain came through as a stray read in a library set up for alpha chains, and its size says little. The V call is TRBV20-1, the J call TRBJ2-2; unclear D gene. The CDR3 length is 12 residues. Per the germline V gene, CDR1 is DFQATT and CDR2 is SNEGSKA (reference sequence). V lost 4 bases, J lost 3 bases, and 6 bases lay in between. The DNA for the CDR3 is TGCAGTGCTACCAAAGACACCGGGGAGCTGTTTTTT. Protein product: CSATKDTGELFF.

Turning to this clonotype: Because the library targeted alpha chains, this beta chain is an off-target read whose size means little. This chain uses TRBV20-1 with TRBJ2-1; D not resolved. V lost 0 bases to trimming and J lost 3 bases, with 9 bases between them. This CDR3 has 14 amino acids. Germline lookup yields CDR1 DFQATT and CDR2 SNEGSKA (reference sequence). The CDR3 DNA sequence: TGCAGTGCTAGAGAGGGTAGCAGCTACAATGAGCAGTTCTTC. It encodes CSAREGSSYNEQFF.

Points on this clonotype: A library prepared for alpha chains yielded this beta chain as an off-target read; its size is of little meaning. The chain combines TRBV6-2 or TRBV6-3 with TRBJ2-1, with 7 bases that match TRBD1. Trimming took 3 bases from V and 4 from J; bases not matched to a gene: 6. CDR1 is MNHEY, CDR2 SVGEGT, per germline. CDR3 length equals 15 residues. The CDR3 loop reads CASSYPAGGYNEQFF. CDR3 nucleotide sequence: TGTGCCAGCAGTTATCCGGCAGGGGGTTACAATGAGCAGTTCTTC.